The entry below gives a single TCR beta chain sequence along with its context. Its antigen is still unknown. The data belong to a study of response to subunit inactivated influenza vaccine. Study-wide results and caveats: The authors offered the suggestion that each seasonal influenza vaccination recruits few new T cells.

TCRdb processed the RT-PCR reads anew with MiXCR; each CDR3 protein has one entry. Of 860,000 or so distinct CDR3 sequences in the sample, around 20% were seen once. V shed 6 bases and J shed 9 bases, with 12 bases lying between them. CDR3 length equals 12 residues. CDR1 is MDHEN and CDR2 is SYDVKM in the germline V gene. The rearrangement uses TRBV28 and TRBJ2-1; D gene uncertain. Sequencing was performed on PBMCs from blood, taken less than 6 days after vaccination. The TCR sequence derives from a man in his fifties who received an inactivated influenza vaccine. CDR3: CASSTGRAEQFF. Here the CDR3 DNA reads TGTGCCAGCAGCACCGGACGGGCTGAGCAGTTCTTC.